This TCR beta chain was found in a study of cytomegalovirus exposure and HLA in healthy donors. The study's findings and limits: Analyzed later, most CMV-associated TCR beta chains appeared HLA-restricted.

V was clipped by 1 base and J by 1 base, with 11 bases between them. The CDR3 contains 15 residues. In germline, CDR1 is PRHDT, CDR2 FYEKMQ (reference sequence). Worth noting for this clone: Its target is not known.

13 Jbeta primers and 60 Vbeta primers were used for the PCR. The repertoire was sequenced with immunoSEQ multiplex PCR; TCRdb's copy has only in-frame clones and lacks some. The table lists approximately 140,000 clones, over 75% of them singletons. The genes are TRBV13 and TRBJ2-7; perhaps TRBD1 as D (5 bases). The sequence came from a woman between 50 and 59 years old in good health and CMV-seropositive. Sequencing used PBMCs. The CDR3 DNA reads TGTGCCAGCAGCTTAGTCCTTGACAGTTCCTACGAGCAGTACTTC. Translation gives CASSLVLDSSYEQYF.